This T cell receptor (beta chain) appears in the sequencing data of a study of shared clonotypes between healthy human individuals. Whole-study results and caveats: An effect of sequencing depth on clonotype sharing among donors was expected. Naive subsets generally exceeded memory subsets in estimated richness. It was observed that around 5% of naive CD4 clonotypes were shared across a few donors.

The V and J ends lost 2 bases and 5 bases, in that order; junction bases with no gene match: 7. There are 14 residues in the CDR3. Germline CDR1 SGHNT, CDR2 YYREEE (reference sequence). This clone was counted once. As yet, its antigen is unknown. As processed by the authors: ImmunoSEQ supplied junction-only sequences lacking quality scores, so filtering was different. Profiled with immunoSEQ multiplex PCR; TCRdb holds only in-frame clones, not every one. V, J and clone size are taken as reported in that table, and D and trimming were inferred from the DNA itself. The top ten hold over 0.1% of the sample, which has 2 million to 2.5 million clones, 95% seen once.

The chain links TRBV5-4 to TRBJ2-7; 7 bases align to TRBD2. Material: naive CD4+ T cells sorted from blood. Regarding subset: CD45RA+ positively selected. This receptor was identified in a man younger than 35 in good health. Here the CDR3 reads CASSFGGSLHEQYF. The CDR3 nucleotides are TGTGCCAGCAGCTTCGGCGGGAGTCTCCACGAGCAGTACTTC.